This T cell receptor (beta chain) was documented in a study of blood T cells in healthy people across ages. Sample-barcoded 5' priming and a J-beta primer mix drove a second PCR of about 7 to 11 cycles. TCRdb used MiXCR to reprocess the 5' RACE reads, holding one entry per CDR3 protein. The sample holds 650,000 to 800,000 distinct CDR3 sequences, 40% to 65% seen once. For this clonotype: The target antigen is unknown.

Study-wide findings and caveats: From one million sequenced T cells, diversity estimates were lower bounds. A roughly linear age-dependent decrease characterized TCR beta diversity per million T cells.

Trimming took 4 bases from V and 0 from J, leaving 7 bases between them. Germline CDR1 is ENHRY and CDR2 is SYGVKD. This CDR3 is 14 amino acids long. This chain links TRBV10-3 with TRBJ1-5; D remains ambiguous. Sequences were obtained from blood. This TCR was recovered from a woman of 80 years or more in good health. In DNA, the CDR3 is TGTGCCATCAGTGTGGGATATAGCAATCAGCCCCAGCATTTT. Its translation: CAISVGYSNQPQHF.